Below, 2 T cell receptor beta chains from the same sample are listed, as sequenced in a study of identical twins. TCRdb re-called the 5' RACE reads with MiXCR, one entry per CDR3 protein. The sample includes some 1,600,000 distinct CDR3 sequences, about 32% of them seen just once. The sequenced sample consisted of cord blood. The receptors shown here come from a newborn girl in good health.

As concerns this clonotype: The junction departs from the called germline gene at one end, perhaps through a read error. V gene TRBV2 combines with J gene TRBJ1-1; TRBD1 aligns across 7 bases. Per germline, CDR1 SNHLY and CDR2 FYNNEI. The CDR3 spans 15 residues. The CDR3 region is CASSENGDRITEAFF. The CDR3 DNA follows: TGTGCCAGCAGTGAAAATGGGGACAGAATCACTGAAGCCTTCTTT.

This clonotype was seen a handful of times. The genes are TRBV29-1 and TRBJ1-2, with D uncertain. Germline V gene data show CDR1 as SQVTM and CDR2 as ANQGSEA. The CDR3 contains 11 residues. V was trimmed by 4 bases and J by 7 bases, leaving 10 bases between them. CDR3: CSVGGRGGYTF. The CDR3 region has the DNA TGCAGCGTTGGAGGGCGGGGTGGCTACACCTTC.